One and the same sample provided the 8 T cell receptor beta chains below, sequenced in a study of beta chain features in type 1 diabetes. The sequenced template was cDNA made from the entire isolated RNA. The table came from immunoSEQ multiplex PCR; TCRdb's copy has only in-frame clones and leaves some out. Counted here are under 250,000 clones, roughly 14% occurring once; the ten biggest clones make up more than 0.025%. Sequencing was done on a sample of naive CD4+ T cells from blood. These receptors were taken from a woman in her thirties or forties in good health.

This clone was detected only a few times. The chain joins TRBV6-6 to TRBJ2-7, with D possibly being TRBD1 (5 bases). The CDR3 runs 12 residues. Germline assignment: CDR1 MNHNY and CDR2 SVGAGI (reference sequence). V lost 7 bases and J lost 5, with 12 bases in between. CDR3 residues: CASISGKDEQYF. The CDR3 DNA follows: TGTGCCAGCATCTCAGGGAAGGACGAGCAGTACTTC.

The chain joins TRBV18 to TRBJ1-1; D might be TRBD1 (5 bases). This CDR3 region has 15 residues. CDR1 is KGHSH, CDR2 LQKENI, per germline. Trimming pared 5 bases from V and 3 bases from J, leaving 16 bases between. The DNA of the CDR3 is TGTGCCAGCTCAGCCACGAGCGGGGGGGACACTGAAGCTTTCTTT. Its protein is CASSATSGGDTEAFF.

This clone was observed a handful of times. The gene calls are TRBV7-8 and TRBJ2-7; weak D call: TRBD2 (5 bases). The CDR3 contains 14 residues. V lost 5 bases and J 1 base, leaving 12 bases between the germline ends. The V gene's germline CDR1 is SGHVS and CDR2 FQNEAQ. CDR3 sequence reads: CASSRGRESYEQYF. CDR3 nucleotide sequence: TGTGCCAGCAGCAGAGGACGGGAATCCTACGAGCAGTACTTC.

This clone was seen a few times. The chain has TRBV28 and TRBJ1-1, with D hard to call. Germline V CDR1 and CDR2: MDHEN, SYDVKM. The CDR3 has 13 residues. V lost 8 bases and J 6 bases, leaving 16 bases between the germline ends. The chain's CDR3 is CASGRNPESEAFF. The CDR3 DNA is TGTGCCAGCGGGCGCAACCCCGAATCTGAAGCTTTCTTT.

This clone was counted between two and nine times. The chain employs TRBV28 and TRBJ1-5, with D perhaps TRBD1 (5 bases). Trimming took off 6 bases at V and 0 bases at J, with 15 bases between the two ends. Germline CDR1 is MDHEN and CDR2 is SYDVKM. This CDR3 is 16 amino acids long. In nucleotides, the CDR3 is TGTGCCAGCAGCCCCCGACAGTCGACTAGCAATCAGCCCCAGCATTTT. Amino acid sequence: CASSPRQSTSNQPQHF.

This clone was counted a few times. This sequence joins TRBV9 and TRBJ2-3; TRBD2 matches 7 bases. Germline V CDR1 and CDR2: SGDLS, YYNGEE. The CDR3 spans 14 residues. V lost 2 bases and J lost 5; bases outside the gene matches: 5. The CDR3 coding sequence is TGTGCCAGCAGCGTTCGGAGCGGGGTAGATACGCAGTATTTT. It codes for CASSVRSGVDTQYF. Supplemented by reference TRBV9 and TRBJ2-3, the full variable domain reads DSGVTQTPKHLITATGQRVTLRCSPRSGDLSVYWYQQSLDQGLQFLIQYYNGEERAKGNILERFSAQQFPDLHSELNLSSLELGDSALYFCASSVRSGVDTQYFGPGTRLTVL.

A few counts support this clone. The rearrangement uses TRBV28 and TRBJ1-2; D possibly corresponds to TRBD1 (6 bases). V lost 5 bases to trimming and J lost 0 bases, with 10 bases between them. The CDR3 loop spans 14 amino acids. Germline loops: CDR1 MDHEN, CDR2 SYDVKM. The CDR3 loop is CASSRTATNYGYTF. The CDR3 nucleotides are TGTGCCAGCAGTCGGACAGCCACTAACTATGGCTACACCTTC.

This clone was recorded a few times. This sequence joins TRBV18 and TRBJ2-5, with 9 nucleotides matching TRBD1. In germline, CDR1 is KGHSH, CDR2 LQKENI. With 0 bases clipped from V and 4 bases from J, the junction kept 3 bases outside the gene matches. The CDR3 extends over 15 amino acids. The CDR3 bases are TGTGCCAGCTCACCACCGGACAGGGGAGGAGAGACCCAGTACTTC. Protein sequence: CASSPPDRGGETQYF.